A single sample is the source of the 8 T cell receptor beta chains below, sequenced in a study of blood T cell repertoires in COVID-19. Produced via immunoSEQ multiplex PCR; TCRdb's table is partial and in-frame only. The table has roughly 130,000 clones, around nine tenths seen once; the top ten hold approximately 10%. The sequenced sample was peripheral blood. The receptors here all came from a man between 60 and 75 years old with active or convalescent COVID-19.

The rearrangement uses TRBV7-3 and TRBJ2-1; 9 bases are a match to TRBD2. This CDR3 is 18 amino acids long. CDR1 is SGHTA and CDR2 is FQGTGA in the germline V gene. V trimming: 5 bases; J trimming: 5 bases; junction bases outside the gene matches: 16. CDR3 sequence: CASSELTPHPSGDNEQFF. The CDR3 DNA follows: TGTGCCAGCAGCGAACTAACGCCGCACCCTAGCGGGGACAATGAGCAGTTCTTC.

The chain joins TRBV7-9 to TRBJ2-5; 8 bases map to TRBD1. This CDR3 spans 15 amino acids. Germline CDR1 and CDR2: SEHNR and FQNEAQ (reference sequence). Losses at the gene ends were 3 bases for V and 4 bases for J; bases not matched to a gene: 7. This chain's CDR3 is CASSFGQGLGETQYF. CDR3 nucleotide sequence: TGTGCCAGCAGCTTCGGACAGGGTCTAGGAGAGACCCAGTACTTC.

The V and J genes are TRBV3-1 (or the pseudogene TRBV3-2) and TRBJ2-5; 9 bases map to TRBD2. Unmatched junction bases numbered 5, after V lost 3 bases and J lost 6 bases. The V gene's germline CDR1 is LGHDT and CDR2 YNNKEL (reference sequence). The CDR3 loop spans 14 amino acids. The CDR3 DNA is TGTGCCAGCAGCCAGACTAGCGGTTTGAAGACCCAGTACTTC. This translates into CASSQTSGLKTQYF.

The genes are TRBV7-2 and TRBJ1-2; D might be TRBD1 (6 bases). Per germline, CDR1 SGHTA and CDR2 FQGNSA. Trimming cost V 8 bases and J 4 bases, with 20 bases left between them. CDR3 size: 15 residues. CDR3 sequence: CASYTGGGSPYGYTF. CDR3 sequence (DNA): TGTGCCAGCTACACGGGGGGGGGCTCGCCCTATGGCTACACCTTC.

The chain combines TRBV6-5 with TRBJ2-7; a weak D match, TRBD1 (6 bases). Trimming stripped 0 bases from V and 5 bases from J, with 14 bases between. The CDR3 runs 15 residues. Germline loops: CDR1 MNHEY, CDR2 SVGAGI. The CDR3: CASSYSGGASDEQYF. The CDR3 region has the DNA TGTGCCAGCAGTTACTCTGGGGGCGCGAGCGACGAGCAGTACTTC.

The table lists this clone with a count of one. The chain carries TRBV6-5 and TRBJ1-2, with TRBD1 as a possible D gene (6 bases). V lost 9 bases and J 7 bases, leaving 21 bases between the germline ends. The CDR3 length is 14 residues. Germline-derived CDR1 and CDR2 are MNHEY and SVGAGI. CDR3 nucleotides: TGTGCCAGTCGTACCAGGGGATTATTTCCTGGCTACACCTTC. It specifies CASRTRGLFPGYTF.

The sample holds a few counts of this clone. The V and J genes are TRBV5-1 and TRBJ2-7; 7 bases line up with TRBD1. The germline V gene has CDR1 SGHRS and CDR2 YFSETQ. This CDR3 is 14 amino acids long. V was pared by 3 bases and J by 3 bases, with 6 bases of the junction left unmatched. In nucleotides, the CDR3 is TGCGCCAGCAGCTCACAGGGGAGCGGCTACGAGCAGTACTTC. Translating it yields CASSSQGSGYEQYF.

The V and J genes are TRBV10-3 and TRBJ1-4; D is unclear. V lost 4 bases and J lost 4, with 7 bases in between. Germline V lookup: CDR1 ENHRY, CDR2 SYGVKD. CDR3 length: 13 amino acids. CDR3 protein: CAISGHGNEKLFF. CDR3 DNA sequence: TGTGCCATCAGTGGACACGGTAATGAAAAACTGTTTTTT.